This T cell receptor beta chain was sequenced in a study of neurological immune-mediated disorders. As for time point: technical triplicate 3. Preparation of the unsorted libraries drew on 2 million PBMCs stored at -80 C. This clonotype was recorded at least ten times. Its antigen remains unknown. Study outcomes and limitations: Private repertoires in all groups were suggested, as expanded clones shared no CDR3 amino acid sequences across subjects. Whereas HTLV-1-associated myelopathy showed the most TCR clonal expansion, multiple sclerosis showed the least, with levels below those of healthy controls.

5'RACE generated cDNA with 10-nucleotide random UMIs. TCRdb re-called the 5' RACE reads through MiXCR, storing one row per CDR3 protein. The sample lists about 44,000 distinct CDR3 sequences; 20% to 25% were seen once. The origin of this receptor is a man in his 60s with HTLV-1-associated myelopathy (HAM/TSP). The sample taken for sequencing was PBMCs.

The CDR3 reads CSADYNEKLFF. The DNA for the CDR3 is TGCAGTGCAGACTATAATGAAAAACTGTTTTTT. The chain joins TRBV20-1 to TRBJ1-4; D unresolved. V was cut by 6 bases and J by 4 bases, with 6 bases left in between. The CDR3 consists of 11 residues. Germline CDR1 DFQATT, CDR2 SNEGSKA (reference sequence).